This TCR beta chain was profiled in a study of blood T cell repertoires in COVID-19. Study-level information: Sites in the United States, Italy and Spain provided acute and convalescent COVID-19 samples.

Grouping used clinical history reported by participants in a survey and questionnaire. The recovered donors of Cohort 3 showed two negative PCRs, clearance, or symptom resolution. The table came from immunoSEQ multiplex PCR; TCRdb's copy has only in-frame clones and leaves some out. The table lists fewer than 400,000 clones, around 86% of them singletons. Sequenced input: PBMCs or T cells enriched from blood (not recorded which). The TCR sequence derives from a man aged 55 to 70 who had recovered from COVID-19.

The DNA of the CDR3 is TGTGCCTGGAGTGACCTAAACCAGGGGGATTTTGGCACAGATACGCAGTATTTT. Translating it yields CAWSDLNQGDFGTDTQYF. The chain uses TRBV30 and TRBJ2-3; the match to TRBD1 covers 7 bases. The CDR3 loop spans 18 amino acids. CDR1 and CDR2 (germline): GTSNPN, SVGIG (reference sequence). J lost 1 base, V lost 1 base, and 14 bases had no gene match.